This T cell receptor beta chain was profiled in a study of Ad26.COV2.S vaccination and SARS-CoV-2 variants. Across the whole study: Participants got Ad26.COV2.S intramuscularly, once or twice 56 days apart. Study-wide findings and caveats: Vaccinees and placebo recipients showed similar non-spike TCR breadth.

About this clone itself: What it recognizes is unknown.

Specified treatment: about 20 received Ad26.COV2.S at low or high dose, single or two shots; roughly 5 received placebo; per-sample allocation not given. It was on day 63 after the first vaccine or placebo injection that samples were taken. The protocol was immunoSEQ multiplex PCR, while the TCRdb copy is restricted to in-frame clones and leaves out a portion. The sample includes some 250,000 clones, more than 75% of them seen just once. Germline V lookup: CDR1 SGHRS, CDR2 YFSETQ. The CDR3 consists of 15 residues. V lost 1 base to trimming and J lost 4 bases, with 13 bases between them. The chain is built from TRBV5-1 and TRBJ2-3; D is perhaps TRBD2 (6 bases). This receptor was obtained from a person between 18 and 59 years old who received the Ad26.COV2.S COVID-19 vaccine or a placebo. Material: peripheral blood, obtained in a trial of Ad26.COV2.S vaccine versus placebo. CDR3 sequence: CASSLIVGGADTQYF. The CDR3, as DNA: TGCGCCAGCAGCTTGATTGTGGGAGGTGCAGATACGCAGTATTTT.